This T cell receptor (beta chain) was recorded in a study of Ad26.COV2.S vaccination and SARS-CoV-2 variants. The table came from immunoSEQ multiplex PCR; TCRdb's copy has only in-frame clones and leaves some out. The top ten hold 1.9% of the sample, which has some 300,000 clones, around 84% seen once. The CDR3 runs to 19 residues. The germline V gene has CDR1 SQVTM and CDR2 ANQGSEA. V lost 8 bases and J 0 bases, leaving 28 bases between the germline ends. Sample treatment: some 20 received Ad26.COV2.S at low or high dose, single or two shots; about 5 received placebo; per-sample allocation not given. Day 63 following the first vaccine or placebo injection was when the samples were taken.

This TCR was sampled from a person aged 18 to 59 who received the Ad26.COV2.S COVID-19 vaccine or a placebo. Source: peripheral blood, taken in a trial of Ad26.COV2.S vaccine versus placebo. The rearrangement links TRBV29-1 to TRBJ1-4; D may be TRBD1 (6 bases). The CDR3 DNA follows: TGCAGCCCGCCCCCGAGGATCCAGTCGGGGGCTGCAACTAATGAAAAACTGTTTTTT. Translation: CSPPPRIQSGAATNEKLFF.